This TCR beta chain was sequenced for a study of blood T cell repertoires in COVID-19 (dated by TCRdb to the early 2020s). With respect to the entire study: Samples from collaborators originated in the United States, Italy and Spain and spanned both the acute and convalescent phases of COVID-19. The prospective study material was composed of cDNA or gDNA derived from T cells, B-cell-depleted T cells, or PBMCs. HLA class I and class II types, where available, came from metadata supplied by the sample provider rather than from assay-based typing. Subjects who had been exposed to COVID-19, were actively infected with it, or had recovered from it provided the deeply sampled blood TCRbeta repertoires that made up the dataset. The repertoires were made available in a free public database intended to serve as a resource for research on the immune response to SARS-CoV-2. A de-identified subject ID, COVID-19 status, age in years and sex were almost always included in the sample metadata. Samples were obtained from the ongoing ImmuneRACE study (first 160 participants) and from 1,254 subjects provided by 6 global collaborators.

Findings and caveats that apply to the study as a whole: The amount of clinical and demographic metadata varied by source and participant and was provided uncurated.

TCRbeta CDR3 regions were amplified from genomic DNA using the immunoSEQ Assay, a bias-controlled multiplex PCR. The original pipeline was this. Within the assay, amplification of reference gene primers was used to estimate how many nucleated cells each sample contained. Sequence reads were collapsed and filtered to measure the absolute abundance of every unique TCRbeta CDR3 rearrangement. Productive Simpson clonality was computed per sample as the square root of Simpson's diversity index over productive rearrangements. In TCRdb, the immuneACCESS table is reduced to in-frame sequences with V and J assigned. These tables do not hold every clone; where another copy was compared, an unresolved V gene accounts for under half, and the others remain unexplained. Clone size and V and J calls were adopted from that table, with D and trimming inferred from the DNA. This sample comprises approximately 190,000 clones, about four fifths of them detected only once. The ten largest clones capture 5.5% to 8.5% of the sample.

Whole blood was collected in K2EDTA tubes by collaborating institutions according to the institutions' own protocols. Collaborator samples were shipped for TCRbeta analysis as frozen whole blood, isolated PBMCs, or DNA extracted from either sample type. The CDR3, cysteine through phenylalanine, is 13 amino acids long. This entry keeps only the CDR3 DNA: 39 bases, framed from base 1. V ends up 3 bases short and J 8 bases short, with an unmatched junction base count of 5. CDR1 SQVTM and CDR2 ANQGSEA were looked up in the germline V gene. In regard to this clone: What antigen it recognizes has not been identified. No qualities accompany the bases; no much larger clone lies one base away.

The chain uses TRBV29-1 and TRBJ2-1; 9 middle bases align to TRBD1. The sample was peripheral blood. The clonotype was recovered from a man aged 55 to 70 with acute or convalescent COVID-19. This receptor has the CDR3 CSVEGDRAYEQFF. The sequence in DNA is TGCAGCGTTGAGGGGGACAGGGCCTATGAGCAGTTCTTC.